What follows describes a single T cell receptor (beta chain). Its antigen is unidentified. This sample stems from a study of cytomegalovirus exposure and HLA in healthy donors. Study outcomes and limitations: TCR association rates varied by HLA locus in a later analysis, with DRB1 highest and HLA-C lowest.

Both 60 Vbeta primers and 13 Jbeta primers went into the PCR. Data came from immunoSEQ multiplex PCR; TCRdb stores just in-frame clones and leaves some out. Here the sample spans about 120,000 clones, around 75% being singletons. V dropped 4 bases and J dropped 1 base, with 14 bases sitting between them. This CDR3 region has 16 residues. Germline CDR1 is SGHDN and CDR2 is FVKESK. V usage is TRBV14 and J usage is TRBJ2-1; D is perhaps TRBD2 (6 bases). This receptor was obtained from a woman between 18 and 29 years old in good health and CMV-seronegative. Source material: PBMCs. The CDR3 is CASSPRDGSSYNEQFF. The CDR3 DNA follows: TGTGCCAGCAGCCCCCGCGACGGGAGTTCCTACAATGAGCAGTTCTTC.